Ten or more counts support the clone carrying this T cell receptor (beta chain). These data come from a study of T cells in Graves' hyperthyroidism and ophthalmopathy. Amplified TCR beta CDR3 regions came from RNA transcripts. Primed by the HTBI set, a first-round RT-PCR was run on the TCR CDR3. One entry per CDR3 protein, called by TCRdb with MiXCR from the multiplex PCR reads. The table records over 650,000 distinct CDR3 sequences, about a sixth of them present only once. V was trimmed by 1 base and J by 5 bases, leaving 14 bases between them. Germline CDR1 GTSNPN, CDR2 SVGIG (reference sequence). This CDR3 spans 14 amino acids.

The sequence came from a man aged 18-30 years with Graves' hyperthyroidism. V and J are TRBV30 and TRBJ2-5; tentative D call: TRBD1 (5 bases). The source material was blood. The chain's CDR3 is CAWSEGSIGETQYF. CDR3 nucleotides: TGTGCCTGGAGTGAGGGGTCAATTGGGGAGACCCAGTACTTC. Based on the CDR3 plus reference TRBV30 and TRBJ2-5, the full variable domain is SQTIHQWPATLVQPVGSPLSLECTVEGTSNPNLYWYRQAAGRGLQLLFYSVGIGQISSEVPQNLSASRPQDRQFILSSKKLLLSDSGFYLCAWSEGSIGETQYFGPGTRLLVL.